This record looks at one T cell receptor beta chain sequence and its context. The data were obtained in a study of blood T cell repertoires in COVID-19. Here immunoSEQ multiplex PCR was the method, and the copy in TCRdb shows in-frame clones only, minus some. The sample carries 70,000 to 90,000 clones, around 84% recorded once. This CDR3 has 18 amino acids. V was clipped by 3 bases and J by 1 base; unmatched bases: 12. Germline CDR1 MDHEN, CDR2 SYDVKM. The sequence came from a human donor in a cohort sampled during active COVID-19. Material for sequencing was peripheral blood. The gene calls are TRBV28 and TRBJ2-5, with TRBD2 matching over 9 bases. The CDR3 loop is CASSFPRKVAGAQETQYF. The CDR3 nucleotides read TGTGCCAGCAGTTTCCCCCGTAAGGTAGCGGGAGCCCAAGAGACCCAGTACTTC.